This T cell receptor beta chain was recorded in a study of shared clonotypes between healthy human individuals. CD4+ cells yielded CD45RA+ naive and CD45RA-negative memory subsets. Germline V CDR1 and CDR2: SGHVS, FQNEAQ. V was cut by 1 base and J by 0 bases, with 16 bases left in between. The length of the CDR3 is 17 residues. A deep-level run was used for the assay. The protocol was immunoSEQ multiplex PCR, while the TCRdb copy is restricted to in-frame clones and leaves out a portion. The table shows about 1 million clones, with about 75% occurring only once. This TCR derives from a man aged 18 to 29 in good health. Input material: memory CD4+ T cells sorted from blood. As for subset: CD45RA-negative fraction. The rearrangement links TRBV7-8 to TRBJ2-7; D is unclear. The CDR3 sequence is CASSLGRWQVSSYEQYF. For the CDR3, the DNA is TGTGCCAGCAGCTTAGGCCGGTGGCAGGTTAGCTCCTACGAGCAGTACTTC.